The 8 T cell receptor beta chains below were found in one sample sequenced in a study of cytomegalovirus exposure and HLA in healthy donors. Primers: 60 Vbeta forward and 13 Jbeta reverse. TCRdb keeps only in-frame clones here, not all; method: immunoSEQ multiplex PCR. The sample holds about 130,000 clones, 80% to 90% seen once. The sample taken for sequencing was PBMCs. All receptors derive from a woman in her 40s in good health and CMV-seropositive.

The rearrangement uses TRBV10-3 and TRBJ1-2, with 11 bases identical to TRBD1. The V gene's germline CDR1 is ENHRY and CDR2 SYGVKD. The CDR3 runs to 17 residues. Unmatched junction bases numbered 14, after V lost 5 bases and J lost 6 bases. CDR3 residues: CAISTTRTGGAEDGYTF. The CDR3 DNA sequence: TGTGCCATCAGTACGACGCGGACAGGGGGCGCTGAGGATGGCTACACCTTC.

This clone appeared once. CDR3 DNA sequence: TGCGCCAGCAGCCAAGGCTCTCGAGTCGCGGGGGATGAGCAGTTCTTC. Its protein is CASSQGSRVAGDEQFF. The chain uses TRBV4-3 and TRBJ2-1; 7 nucleotides match TRBD2. Trimming at V came to 1 base and at J to 8 bases, leaving 11 bases not matched to a gene. The CDR3 runs 16 residues. Germline-derived CDR1 and CDR2 are LGHNA and YSLEER.

V is TRBV4-3 and J is TRBJ2-5; 7 nucleotides match TRBD2. Unmatched junction bases numbered 4, after V lost 0 bases and J lost 3 bases. The CDR3 runs to 15 residues. The germline V gene has CDR1 LGHNA and CDR2 YSLEER. CDR3 region: CASSQETSSKETQYF. The CDR3 DNA is TGCGCCAGCAGCCAAGAGACTAGCTCAAAAGAGACCCAGTACTTC.

The chain joins TRBV5-4 to TRBJ2-7, with D perhaps matching TRBD1 (6 bases). Between the trimmed V and J ends, which lost 4 bases and 3 bases, there was a span of 20 bases. The CDR3 has 16 amino acids. Germline-derived CDR1 and CDR2 are SGHNT and YYREEE (reference sequence). CDR3 coding DNA: TGTGCCAGCAGCACCAACCCCGGGACATCGAGCTACGAGCAGTACTTC. This codes for CASSTNPGTSSYEQYF.

The chain combines TRBV6-5 with TRBJ1-1; maybe TRBD1 (5 bases). V dropped 5 bases and J dropped 5 bases, with 15 bases sitting between them. The CDR3 consists of 14 residues. CDR1 is MNHEY, CDR2 SVGAGI, per germline. The CDR3 sequence is CASSQVLRVTEAFF. CDR3 nucleotides: TGTGCCAGCAGTCAAGTGCTCAGGGTTACTGAAGCTTTCTTT.

The chain employs TRBV7-9 and TRBJ2-1; 11 bases map to TRBD2. CDR3 length: 15 amino acids. The trim removed 5 bases at V and 4 bases at J, leaving 4 bases unmatched. CDR1 and CDR2 (germline): SEHNR, FQNEAQ (reference sequence). The CDR3, as DNA: TGTGCCAGCAGCCTTAGCGGGGGGGGATACAATGAGCAGTTCTTC. It translates to CASSLSGGGYNEQFF.

This clone was observed a single time. CDR3: CASSGISGRASEQFF. The CDR3 coding sequence is TGTGCCAGCAGCGGAATTAGCGGGAGGGCCAGTGAGCAGTTCTTC. The rearrangement uses TRBV9 and TRBJ2-1, with 11 bases that match TRBD2. Germline V gene lookup returns CDR1 SGDLS and CDR2 YYNGEE. The CDR3 extends over 15 amino acids. V was pared by 3 bases and J by 9 bases, with 8 bases of the junction left unmatched.

The J gene is TRBJ2-7, the V gene TRBV27; 9 positions agree with TRBD1. The V and J ends lost 3 bases and 4 bases, in that order; junction bases with no gene match: 7. The CDR3 is 15 amino acids. From germline, CDR1 is MNHEY and CDR2 SMNVEV (reference sequence). CDR3 DNA: TGTGCCAGCAGTTTTGAGGGACAGGGATTTTACGAGCAGTACTTC. Amino acids: CASSFEGQGFYEQYF.